The 18 T cell receptor beta chains below come from one sample, sequenced in a study of blood T cell repertoires in COVID-19. The repertoire was sequenced with immunoSEQ multiplex PCR; TCRdb's copy has only in-frame clones and lacks some. The repertoire consists of fewer than 300,000 clones, with 70% to 90% occurring once and the leading ten covering under 3%. The source material was peripheral blood. The receptors stem from a woman between 65 and 79 years old with active or convalescent COVID-19.

This clone has a handful of counts. The chain employs TRBV4-2 and TRBJ1-1; no clear D. CDR1 and CDR2 from the germline V gene are LGHNA and YNFKEQ. This CDR3 comprises 12 residues. The V gene lost 6 bases and the J gene lost 7 bases, with 12 bases spanning the gap. The DNA for the CDR3 is TGTGCCAGCAGACCTCGGAGCGGTGAAGCTTTCTTT. Its protein is CASRPRSGEAFF.

V usage is TRBV19 and J usage is TRBJ2-2; D possibly corresponds to TRBD1 (5 bases). Per the germline V gene, CDR1 is LNHDA and CDR2 is SQIVND (reference sequence). CDR3 size: 14 residues. V was clipped by 6 bases and J by 4 bases, with 12 bases between them. CDR3: CASREQGSTGELFF. As DNA, the CDR3 is TGTGCCAGTAGGGAGCAGGGAAGCACCGGGGAGCTGTTTTTT.

This clone was counted only a few times. The CDR3 protein is CASSLNHRSGDYGYTF. In DNA, the CDR3 is TGTGCCAGCTCCTTGAACCATCGGTCGGGGGACTATGGCTACACCTTC. The chain employs TRBV7-2 and TRBJ1-2; possibly TRBD1 for D (5 bases). Trimming stripped 8 bases from V and 3 bases from J, with 22 bases between. The V gene's germline CDR1 is SGHTA and CDR2 FQGNSA. This CDR3 contains 16 residues.

The chain recombines TRBV19 with TRBJ2-1, with 7 bases aligning to TRBD1. J lost 7 bases, V lost 4 bases, and 13 bases had no gene match. The germline gives CDR1 LNHDA, CDR2 SQIVND (reference sequence). CDR3 length: 16 amino acids. The CDR3 here is CASSTVRDRPRNEQFF. CDR3 DNA sequence: TGTGCCAGTAGTACCGTCCGGGACAGACCGAGGAATGAGCAGTTCTTC.

The chain is built from TRBV6-5 and TRBJ1-1; 7 positions agree with TRBD1. Germline CDR1 is MNHEY and CDR2 is SVGAGI. This CDR3 has 13 residues. Trimming cost V 11 bases and J 2 bases; bases outside gene matches: 8. CDR3 amino acids: CALHRGENTEAFF. CDR3 bases: TGTGCCTTACACAGGGGCGAAAACACTGAAGCTTTCTTT.

The chain carries TRBV2 and TRBJ1-5; perhaps TRBD1 as D (6 bases). Germline CDR1 and CDR2: SNHLY and FYNNEI. The germline V and J ends were trimmed by 5 bases and 5 bases, with 16 bases remaining between them. There are 15 residues in the CDR3. The CDR3 sequence: CASSLEGGGDQPQHF. CDR3 DNA sequence: TGTGCCAGCAGTCTAGAGGGAGGGGGAGATCAGCCCCAGCATTTT.

V is TRBV28 and J is TRBJ1-6; D not resolved. CDR1 and CDR2 (germline): MDHEN, SYDVKM. Trimming stripped 5 bases from V and 3 bases from J, with 8 bases between. The CDR3 is made up of 14 amino acids. The CDR3 region has the DNA TGTGCCAGCAGTGAACAGTTCTATAATTCACCCCTCCACTTT. Translating gives CASSEQFYNSPLHF.

The chain employs TRBV6-2 or TRBV6-3 and TRBJ1-1; no clear D gene. The CDR3 extends over 12 amino acids. Germline CDR1 MNHEY, CDR2 SVGEGT. V lost 4 bases and J lost 3, with 6 bases in between. CDR3 amino acids: CASSSPYTEAFF. In DNA form, the CDR3 reads TGTGCCAGCAGTTCCCCCTACACTGAAGCTTTCTTT.

Only a few counts were recorded for this clone. CDR3 protein: CASSLATSARSYGYTF. For the CDR3, the DNA is TGTGCCAGCAGCTTAGCAACTTCCGCCCGGAGCTATGGCTACACCTTC. This rearrangement joins TRBV7-9 to TRBJ1-2; the D is unclear. CDR1 and CDR2 from the germline V gene are SEHNR and FQNEAQ (reference sequence). This CDR3 is built from 16 residues. The V end lost 0 bases, the J end lost 4 bases, and 15 bases lay between the germline ends.

This clone was detected many times. The chain combines TRBV9 with TRBJ2-3; 9 nucleotides agree with TRBD1. Germline V lookup: CDR1 SGDLS, CDR2 YYNGEE. The V and J ends lost 3 bases and 4 bases, in that order; junction bases with no gene match: 6. CDR3 size: 15 residues. In DNA, the CDR3 is TGTGCCAGCAGCGGGAGGACAGGGGCGGCAGATACGCAGTATTTT. This sequence encodes CASSGRTGAADTQYF.

The V call is TRBV4-1, the J call TRBJ1-3; D not certain. The CDR3 length is 14 residues. Germline loops: CDR1 MGHRA, CDR2 YSYEKL. V lost 1 base, J lost 5 bases, and 9 bases lay in between. CDR3 amino acids: CASSQAGRRNTIYF. CDR3 coding DNA: TGCGCCAGCAGCCAAGCGGGTCGTAGAAACACCATATATTTT.

The V and J genes are TRBV6-5 and TRBJ1-5, with 8 bases that match TRBD1. The CDR3 is made up of 14 amino acids. In germline, CDR1 is MNHEY, CDR2 SVGAGI. Germline trimming cut 5 bases from V and 3 bases from J; bases unmatched to any gene: 3. The DNA for the CDR3 is TGTGCCAGCAGTCAGGACAGGGTCAATCAGCCCCAGCATTTT. Protein product: CASSQDRVNQPQHF.

The chain recombines TRBV6-5 with TRBJ2-7; tentatively, D is TRBD2 (6 bases). The ends were cut back, 2 bases at V and 5 bases at J, with 10 bases in the middle. The CDR3 spans 13 residues. Germline V gives CDR1 MNHEY, CDR2 SVGAGI. This chain's CDR3 is CASSYVAGHEQYF. The CDR3 region has the DNA TGTGCCAGCAGTTACGTTGCGGGGCACGAGCAGTACTTC.

The CDR3 loop reads CASSEAGGGLTDTQYF. CDR3 in DNA: TGTGCCAGCAGTGAAGCGGGGGGAGGGCTGACAGATACGCAGTATTTT. The chain couples TRBV6-1 to TRBJ2-3; 7 positions agree with TRBD2. The CDR3 has 16 amino acids. After removal of 0 bases from V and 3 bases from J, the junction contained 6 bases not matched to a gene. From germline, CDR1 is MNHNS and CDR2 SASEGT.

The chain carries TRBV27 and TRBJ1-2; D possibly corresponds to TRBD1 (5 bases). V lost 7 bases to trimming and J lost 8 bases, with 20 bases between them. Germline values: CDR1 MNHEY, CDR2 SMNVEV (reference sequence). The CDR3 totals 14 residues. The CDR3 is CASTPSGGLGGYTF. CDR3 nucleotide sequence: TGTGCCAGCACCCCAAGCGGGGGTTTAGGCGGCTACACCTTC.

This chain joins TRBV4-1 and TRBJ2-2; D remains unclear. The CDR3 contains 16 residues. In germline, CDR1 is MGHRA, CDR2 YSYEKL. V was trimmed by 6 bases and J by 7 bases, leaving 21 bases between them. The CDR3 sequence is CASSPPGSPHYGELFF. CDR3 DNA sequence: TGCGCCAGCAGTCCACCCGGTTCCCCTCATTACGGGGAGCTGTTTTTT.

The rearrangement uses TRBV28 and TRBJ2-2; D is unclear. Germline-derived CDR1 and CDR2 are MDHEN and SYDVKM. V lost 10 bases and J lost 1, with 10 bases in between. This CDR3 contains 13 residues. The CDR3 DNA is TGTGCCACCTTTCCAGGGAACACCGGGGAGCTGTTTTTT. Encoded protein: CATFPGNTGELFF.

This clone was picked up one time. This sequence joins TRBV5-1 and TRBJ2-5; maybe TRBD1 (5 bases). The CDR3 totals 15 residues. Germline V gives CDR1 SGHRS, CDR2 YFSETQ. V was clipped by 2 bases and J by 1 base, with 12 bases between them. The CDR3 protein is CASSFMGQAQETQYF. The CDR3 nucleotides read TGCGCCAGCAGCTTTATGGGGCAGGCCCAAGAGACCCAGTACTTC.